The rows below give T cell receptor beta chains drawn from one sample of a study of T cells expressing NK-cell markers. TCRdb reanalyzed the 5' RACE reads and collapses them to one entry per CDR3 protein, without DNA. Recorded here are 250,000 or so distinct CDR3 sequences; the top ten clones represent about 4%. The sample taken for sequencing was blood T cells: a sorted CD56 or NKG2C T cell subset, CD4+ or CD8+ T cells, or bulk PBMC T cells (not recorded which). The source of these receptors is a woman aged 18-69 years in good health. The CDR3 runs from the conserved cysteine through the conserved F or W.

V,J,CDR3
TRBV7-8,TRBJ2-4,CASSTGLWENIQYF
TRBV19,TRBJ2-1,CASSIDGLRGGSYNEQFF
TRBV20-1,TRBJ2-3,CSAVRGHQDTQYF
TRBV12-3/TRBV12-4,TRBJ1-4,CASSLAGKLFF
TRBV20-1,TRBJ1-3,CSARVRGNTIYF
TRBV11-2,TRBJ1-6,CASSPRGGVGSPLHF
TRBV12-3/TRBV12-4,TRBJ2-3,CASSPRSSGSTDTQYF
TRBV7-2,TRBJ2-1,CASSFAWLGGDNEQFF
TRBV7-8,TRBJ2-1,CASSPREGVLSYNEQFF
TRBV29-1,TRBJ2-2,CSVFKGPNTGELFF